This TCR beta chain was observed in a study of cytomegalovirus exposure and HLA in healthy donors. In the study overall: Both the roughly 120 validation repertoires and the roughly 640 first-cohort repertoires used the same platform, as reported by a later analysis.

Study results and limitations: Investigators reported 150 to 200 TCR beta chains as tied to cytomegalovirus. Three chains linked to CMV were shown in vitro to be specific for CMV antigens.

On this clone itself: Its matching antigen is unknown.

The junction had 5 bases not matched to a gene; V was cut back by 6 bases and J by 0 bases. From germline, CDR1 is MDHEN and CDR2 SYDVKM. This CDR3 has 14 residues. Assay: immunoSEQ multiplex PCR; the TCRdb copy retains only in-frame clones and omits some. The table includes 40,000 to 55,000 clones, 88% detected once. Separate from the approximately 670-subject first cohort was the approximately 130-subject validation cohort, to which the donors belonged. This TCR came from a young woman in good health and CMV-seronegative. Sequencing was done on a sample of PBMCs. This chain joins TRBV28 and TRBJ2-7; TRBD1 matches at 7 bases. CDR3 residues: CASRRDSYSYEQYF. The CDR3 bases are TGTGCCAGCAGAAGGGACAGTTACTCCTACGAGCAGTACTTC.